This TCR beta chain is drawn from a study of CD8 T cells in ankylosing spondylitis. 5'-RACE, quantitative and with molecular barcodes, yielded the TCR beta libraries. TCRdb reanalysed the 5' RACE reads using MiXCR and keeps one entry per CDR3 protein. The sample consists of approximately 540,000 distinct CDR3 sequences, more than 9.5% of them appearing once. As regards this clonotype: The antigen is undetermined.

Findings of the study overall: A TCR beta motif made of about 8 highly homologous variants seemed typical of ankylosing spondylitis blood.

The material sequenced was blood, either unsorted or a sorted T cell fraction (not recorded which). The receptor was isolated from a male donor with ankylosing spondylitis.

The CDR3 reads CSVPFQRELITDTQYF. CDR3 bases: TGCAGCGTCCCCTTCCAGCGGGAGTTGATCACAGATACGCAGTATTTT. The gene calls are TRBV29-1 and TRBJ2-3; 8 bases match TRBD2. The CDR3 sequence is 16 residues long. The trim removed 6 bases at V and 2 bases at J, leaving 13 bases unmatched. Per germline, CDR1 SQVTM and CDR2 ANQGSEA.